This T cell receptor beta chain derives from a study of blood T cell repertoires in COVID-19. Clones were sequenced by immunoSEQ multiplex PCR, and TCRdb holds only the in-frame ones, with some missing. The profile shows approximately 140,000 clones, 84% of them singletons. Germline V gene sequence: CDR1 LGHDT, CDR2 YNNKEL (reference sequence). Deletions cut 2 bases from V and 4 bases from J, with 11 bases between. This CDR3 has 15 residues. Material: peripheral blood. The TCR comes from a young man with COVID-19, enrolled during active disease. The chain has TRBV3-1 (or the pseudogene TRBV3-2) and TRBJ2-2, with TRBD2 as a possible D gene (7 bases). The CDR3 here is CASSQPGGSTGELFF. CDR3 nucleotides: TGTGCCAGCAGCCAACCGGGGGGCAGCACCGGGGAGCTGTTTTTT.